The clone carrying this TCR beta chain was detected a few times. This entry comes from a study of CD8 T cells in ankylosing spondylitis. MiXCR, run by TCRdb on the 5' RACE reads, gives a single entry per CDR3 protein. Altogether 150,000 to 200,000 distinct CDR3 sequences are present, around a tenth being singletons, with the ten largest covering 25% to 35%. The CDR3 sequence is 15 residues long. In germline, CDR1 is SGHVS, CDR2 FNYEAQ. V was clipped by 2 bases and J by 5 bases, with 12 bases between them. The chain joins TRBV7-6 to TRBJ2-2, with D tentatively TRBD1 (7 bases). The TCR originated in a male donor with ankylosing spondylitis or in good health (not recorded which). Source material: blood, either unsorted or a sorted T cell fraction (not recorded which). CDR3 DNA sequence: TGTGCCAGCAGCTTATACCAGGGGGGTACCGGGGAGCTGTTTTTT. Translation: CASSLYQGGTGELFF. The variable domain in full, completed from reference TRBV7-6 and TRBJ2-2, reads GAGVSQSPRYKVTKRGQDVALRCDPISGHVSLYWYRQALGQGPEFLTYFNYEAQQDKSGLPNDRFSAERPEGSISTLTIQRTEQRDSAMYRCASSLYQGGTGELFFGEGSRLTVL.